The entry that follows covers one T cell receptor beta chain sequence. Repertoires were generated with immunoSEQ multiplex PCR, while TCRdb's copy carries only in-frame clones and drops some. This table has under 75,000 clones, approximately 83% appearing once. This entry is derived from a study of technical replicates of blood from several donors. Germline assignment: CDR1 MNHEY and CDR2 SMNVEV (reference sequence). The CDR3 consists of 14 residues. Material: PBMCs. The TCR originated in a human donor in good health. Some clones in this sample may be carry-over from other donors' samples. The chain links TRBV27 to TRBJ1-3; D is unclear. The CDR3 spells CGRGLVHSGNTIYF. The CDR3 coding sequence is TGTGGAAGAGGGTTGGTACACTCTGGAAACACCATATATTTT.